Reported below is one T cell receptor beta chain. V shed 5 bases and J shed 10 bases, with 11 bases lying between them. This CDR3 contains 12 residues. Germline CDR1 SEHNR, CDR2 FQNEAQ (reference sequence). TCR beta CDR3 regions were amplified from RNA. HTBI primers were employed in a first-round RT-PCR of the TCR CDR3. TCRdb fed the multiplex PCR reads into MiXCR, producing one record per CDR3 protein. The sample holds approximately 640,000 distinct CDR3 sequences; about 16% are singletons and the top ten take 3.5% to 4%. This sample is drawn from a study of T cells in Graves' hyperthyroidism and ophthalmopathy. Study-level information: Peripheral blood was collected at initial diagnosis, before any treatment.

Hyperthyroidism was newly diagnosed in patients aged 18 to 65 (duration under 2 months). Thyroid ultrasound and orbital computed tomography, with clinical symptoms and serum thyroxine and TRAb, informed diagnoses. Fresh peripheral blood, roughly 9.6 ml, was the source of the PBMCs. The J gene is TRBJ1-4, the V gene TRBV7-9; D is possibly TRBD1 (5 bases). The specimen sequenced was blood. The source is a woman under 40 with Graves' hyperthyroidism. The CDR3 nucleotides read TGTGCCAGCAGCCGGGACCAGGGAAAACTGTTTTTT. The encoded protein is CASSRDQGKLFF. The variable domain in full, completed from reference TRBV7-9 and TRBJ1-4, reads DTGVSQNPRHKITKRGQNVTFRCDPISEHNRLYWYRQTLGQGPEFLTYFQNEAQLEKSRLLSDRFSAERPKGSFSTLEIQRTEQGDSAMYLCASSRDQGKLFFGSGTQLSVL.